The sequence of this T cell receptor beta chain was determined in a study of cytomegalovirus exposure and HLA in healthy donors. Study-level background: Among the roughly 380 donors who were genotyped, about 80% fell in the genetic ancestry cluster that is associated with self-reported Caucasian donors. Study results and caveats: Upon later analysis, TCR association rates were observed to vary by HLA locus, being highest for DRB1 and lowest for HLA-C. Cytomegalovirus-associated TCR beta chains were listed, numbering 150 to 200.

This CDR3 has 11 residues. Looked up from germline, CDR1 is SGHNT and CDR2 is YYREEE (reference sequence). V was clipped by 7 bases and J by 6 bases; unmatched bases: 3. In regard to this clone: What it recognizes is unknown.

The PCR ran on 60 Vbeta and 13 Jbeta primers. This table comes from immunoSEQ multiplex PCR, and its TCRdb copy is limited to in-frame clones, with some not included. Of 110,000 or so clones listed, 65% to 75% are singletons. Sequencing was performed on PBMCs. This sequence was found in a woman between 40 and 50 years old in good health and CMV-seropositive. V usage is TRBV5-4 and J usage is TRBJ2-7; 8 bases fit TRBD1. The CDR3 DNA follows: TGTGCCAGCGAAGACAGGGGCGAGCAGTACTTC. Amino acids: CASEDRGEQYF.